Here is one T cell receptor (beta chain) with its context. J gave up 6 bases and V 1 base, and 11 bases lay outside the gene matches. The CDR3 contains 17 residues. Germline CDR1 and CDR2: LNHNV and YYDKDF (reference sequence). TCRdb's copy holds only in-frame clones and misses some; the assay was immunoSEQ multiplex PCR. This table has roughly 290,000 clones, 75% to 95% appearing once. The sample is drawn from a study of blood T cell repertoires in COVID-19. Looking at the study overall: There were acute and convalescent COVID-19 samples, and they came from the United States, Italy and Spain. The analysed material was cDNA or gDNA that came from T cells, B-cell-depleted T cells, or PBMCs.

This sequence originates from a woman aged 25 to 45 with COVID-19, enrolled during active disease. This sequence joins TRBV15 and TRBJ2-1; 8 positions match TRBD2. Sequenced material: peripheral blood. CDR3 loop: CATSRGPRGGAGNEQFF. The CDR3 bases are TGTGCCACCAGCAGAGGCCCCCGGGGGGGGGCGGGCAATGAGCAGTTCTTC.